The entry below gives a single T cell receptor (beta chain) sequence along with its context. Its antigen is as yet unknown. This specimen belongs to a study of response to subunit inactivated influenza vaccine. Study observations and caveats: Each seasonal influenza vaccination recruits few new T cells, the authors suggested.

This CDR3 is built from 13 residues. Germline V lookup: CDR1 SQVTM, CDR2 ANQGSEA. The ends were cut back, 8 bases at V and 2 bases at J, with 13 bases in the middle. TCRdb re-derived calls from the RT-PCR reads in MiXCR, one entry per CDR3 protein. The sample holds hundreds of thousands of distinct CDR3 sequences; over 9.5% are singletons and the top ten take roughly 10%. This chain links TRBV29-1 with TRBJ2-1; D remains ambiguous. The sequencing here drew on PBMCs from blood, taken on the day of vaccination. This receptor was obtained from a man between 45 and 60 years old who received an inactivated influenza vaccine. CDR3 bases: TGCAGCCCTAGGCCCCGCCCCTACAATGAGCAGTTCTTC. It codes for CSPRPRPYNEQFF.